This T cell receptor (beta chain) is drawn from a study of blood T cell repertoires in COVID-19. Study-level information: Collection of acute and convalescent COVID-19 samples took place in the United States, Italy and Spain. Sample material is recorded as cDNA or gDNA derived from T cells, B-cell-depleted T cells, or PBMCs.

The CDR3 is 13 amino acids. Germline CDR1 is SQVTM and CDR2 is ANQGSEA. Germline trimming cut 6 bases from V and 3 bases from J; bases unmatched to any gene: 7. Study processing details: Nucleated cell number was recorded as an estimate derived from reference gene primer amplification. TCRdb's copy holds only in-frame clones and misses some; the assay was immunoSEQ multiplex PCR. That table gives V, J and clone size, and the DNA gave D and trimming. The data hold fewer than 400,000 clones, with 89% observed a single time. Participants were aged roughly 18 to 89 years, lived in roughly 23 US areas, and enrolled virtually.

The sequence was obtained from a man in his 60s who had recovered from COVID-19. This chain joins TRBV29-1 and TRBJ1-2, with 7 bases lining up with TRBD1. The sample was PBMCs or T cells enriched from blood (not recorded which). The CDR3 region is CSVGRGRDYGYTF. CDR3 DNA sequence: TGCAGCGTAGGTAGGGGGCGCGACTATGGCTACACCTTC.